Below, 31 T cell receptor beta chains from the same sample are listed, as sequenced in a study of CD8+ T cells in alopecia areata. Treatment defined: oral pan-JAK inhibitor, 5-10 mg twice daily. Sequencing templates came from extracted RNA that was reverse transcribed into cDNA. Sequencing used immunoSEQ multiplex PCR; TCRdb keeps in-frame clones, though not all of them. Of 110,000 to 150,000 clones in the sample, around half were seen once. Specimen: CD8+ T cells sorted from blood, collected at week 4, from a patient treated with tofacitinib. The receptors were sampled from a human donor with alopecia areata.

This sequence joins TRBV5-4 and TRBJ2-5; possible D gene TRBD2, 7 bases. CDR3 length: 14 amino acids. Trimming took off 5 bases at V and 2 bases at J, with 13 bases between the two ends. Per the germline V gene, CDR1 is SGHNT and CDR2 is YYREEE (reference sequence). The chain's CDR3 is CASRVEGGQETQYF. The CDR3 nucleotides read TGTGCCAGCAGAGTTGAGGGGGGGCAAGAGACCCAGTACTTC.

The chain uses TRBV27 and TRBJ2-7; TRBD2 is a possible D gene (6 bases). In germline, CDR1 is MNHEY, CDR2 SMNVEV (reference sequence). The CDR3 totals 16 residues. V shed 5 bases and J shed 2 bases, with 19 bases lying between them. As DNA, the CDR3 is TGTGCCAGCAGTCCCAGTTGGGACTTCCTAACCTACGAGCAGTACTTC. Translation: CASSPSWDFLTYEQYF.

This clone was detected only a few times. This chain uses TRBV11-2 with TRBJ2-2, with TRBD1 identical over 8 bases. The CDR3 has 16 amino acids. CDR1 SGHAT and CDR2 FQNNGV come from the germline V gene. V shed 5 bases and J 3 bases; nucleotides not matched to a gene: 8. The CDR3 here is CASSLRTGWDTGELFF. Written as DNA, the CDR3 is TGTGCCAGCAGCCTCCGGACAGGGTGGGACACCGGGGAGCTGTTTTTT.

This clone has a single count. The V and J genes are TRBV30 and TRBJ1-2; unclear D gene. The germline CDR1 and CDR2 sequences are GTSNPN and SVGIG (reference sequence). The CDR3 length is 9 residues. This CDR3 reads CATDYGYTF. CDR3 coding DNA: TGTGCAACGGACTATGGCTACACCTTC.

This clone was seen a handful of times. The J gene is TRBJ2-3, the V gene TRBV7-9, with no clear D. The CDR3 has 17 amino acids. From germline, CDR1 is SEHNR and CDR2 FQNEAQ (reference sequence). V gave up 4 bases and J gave up 0 bases, with 17 bases separating them. The CDR3 loop reads CASSSPPGGTSTDTQYF. Written as DNA, the CDR3 is TGTGCCAGCAGCTCACCCCCGGGCGGAACTAGCACAGATACGCAGTATTTT.

The sample holds a few counts of this clone. The chain links TRBV7-2 to TRBJ1-6; D unclear. The germline gives CDR1 SGHTA, CDR2 FQGNSA. V was pared by 1 base and J by 0 bases, with 7 bases between. This CDR3 is built from 16 residues. DNA for the CDR3: TGTGCCAGCAGCTTAGAACCTCGCTCCTATAATTCACCCCTCCACTTT. It encodes CASSLEPRSYNSPLHF.

This clone was seen more than once but under ten times. The chain is built from TRBV5-1 and TRBJ1-1; a weak D match, TRBD1 (5 bases). With 1 base removed from V and 1 base from J, the gap between germline ends came to 8 bases. Germline V lookup: CDR1 SGHRS, CDR2 YFSETQ. The CDR3 runs to 14 residues. CDR3 residues: CASSLQGWNTEAFF. As DNA, the CDR3 is TGCGCCAGCAGCTTGCAGGGTTGGAACACTGAAGCTTTCTTT.

This rearrangement joins TRBV13 to TRBJ2-5; maybe TRBD1 (6 bases). The V end was cut by 4 bases, the J end by 5 bases, with 14 bases between. The V gene's germline CDR1 is PRHDT and CDR2 FYEKMQ (reference sequence). The CDR3 is 14 residues long. CDR3 amino acids: CASSSQGLRETQYF. DNA for the CDR3: TGTGCCAGCAGCTCCCAGGGGCTGCGGGAGACCCAGTACTTC.

The V and J genes are TRBV5-1 and TRBJ1-6, with TRBD1 identical over 7 bases. The CDR3 sequence is 15 residues long. Germline assignment: CDR1 SGHRS and CDR2 YFSETQ. V shed 3 bases, J shed 8 bases, and the junction held 8 bases outside the gene matches. The DNA of the CDR3 is TGCGCCAGCAGCTACGACCGGGACAGATATTCACCCCTCCACTTT. It yields the protein CASSYDRDRYSPLHF.

The chain has TRBV4-1 and TRBJ1-1; TRBD1 matches at 7 bases. This CDR3 comprises 15 residues. V shed 1 base, J shed 1 base, and the junction held 3 bases outside the gene matches. The V gene's germline CDR1 is MGHRA and CDR2 YSYEKL. The CDR3 DNA reads as TGCGCCAGCAGCCAAGTTGGGACAGCGAACACTGAAGCTTTCTTT. Translating gives CASSQVGTANTEAFF.

The chain is built from TRBV7-9 and TRBJ1-5, with D possibly being TRBD1 (6 bases). The CDR3 loop spans 14 amino acids. Germline lookup yields CDR1 SEHNR and CDR2 FQNEAQ (reference sequence). Trimming cost V 3 bases and J 6 bases, with 12 bases left between them. In DNA form, the CDR3 reads TGTGCCAGCAGCTTCGGTAGGGGGGGTCAGCCCCAGCATTTT. Translation: CASSFGRGGQPQHF.

This clone was seen just once. The junction departs from germline at one end; a sequencing error may be responsible. The chain carries TRBV5-6 and TRBJ2-2; maybe TRBD2 (5 bases). Germline V CDR1 and CDR2: SGHDT, YYEEEE. The CDR3 totals 16 residues. The CDR3 bases are TGTGTCAGCAGCTTGGTTGATCTAGAGGGCGCCGGGGAGCTGTTTTTT. It translates to CVSSLVDLEGAGELFF.

The chain employs TRBV29-1 and TRBJ2-5; D ambiguous. CDR1 and CDR2 from the germline V gene are SQVTM and ANQGSEA. The V and J ends lost 0 bases and 2 bases respectively, with 10 bases between them. CDR3 length: 14 residues. The CDR3 DNA reads as TGCAGCGTTGAAGATCCGTGGCAACAAGAGACCCAGTACTTC. It yields the protein CSVEDPWQQETQYF.

The rearrangement joins TRBV2 to TRBJ2-4, with unresolved D. V was cut by 2 bases and J by 7 bases, with 0 bases left in between. Germline V gene sequence: CDR1 SNHLY, CDR2 FYNNEI. This CDR3 has 10 amino acids. CDR3 protein: CASSENIQYF. CDR3 DNA sequence: TGTGCCAGCAGTGAAAACATTCAGTACTTC.

The chain is built from TRBV23-1 and TRBJ2-7; the D gene is possibly TRBD2 (5 bases). TRBV23-1 is noted as an ORF with a role that remains uncertain. This CDR3 comprises 14 residues. Trimming cost V 3 bases and J 4 bases, with 13 bases left between them. CDR3 region: CASSQGVRPYEQYF. DNA for the CDR3: TGCGCCAGCAGTCAGGGAGTCAGGCCATACGAGCAGTACTTC.

The chain links TRBV13 to TRBJ2-5; TRBD2 aligns across 8 bases. Germline assignment: CDR1 PRHDT and CDR2 FYEKMQ (reference sequence). Losses at the gene ends were 5 bases for V and 2 bases for J; bases not matched to a gene: 4. The CDR3 length is 14 residues. The CDR3 DNA reads as TGTGCCAGCAGCATTAGCGGGGAGCAAGAGACCCAGTACTTC. Residues: CASSISGEQETQYF.

The rearrangement uses TRBV2 and TRBJ2-5; no clear D. V was cut by 2 bases and J by 2 bases, with 6 bases left in between. The CDR3 is 13 amino acids. CDR1 and CDR2 (germline): SNHLY, FYNNEI. In DNA, the CDR3 is TGTGCCAGCAGTGAACGCGGTCAAGAGACCCAGTACTTC. Its translation is CASSERGQETQYF.

The chain couples TRBV9 to TRBJ2-5; a weak D match, TRBD2 (5 bases). Trimming left V 0 bases short and J 5 bases short, with 14 bases between. This CDR3 is 15 amino acids long. The germline V gene has CDR1 SGDLS and CDR2 YYNGEE. CDR3 amino acids: CASSVGVVGGETQYF. In DNA, the CDR3 is TGTGCCAGCAGCGTAGGTGTTGTTGGCGGGGAGACCCAGTACTTC.

This chain uses TRBV11-2 with TRBJ2-7, with D perhaps assigned TRBD1 or TRBD2 (5 bases each). CDR3 length: 15 amino acids. CDR1 SGHAT and CDR2 FQNNGV come from the germline V gene. V shed 5 bases and J shed 5 bases, with 19 bases lying between them. This chain's CDR3 is CASSPYGRDGHEQYF. CDR3 in DNA: TGTGCCAGCAGCCCGTACGGCAGGGACGGCCACGAGCAGTACTTC.

This sequence joins TRBV7-9 and TRBJ1-1; D possibly corresponds to TRBD1 (5 bases). Germline V CDR1 and CDR2: SEHNR, FQNEAQ (reference sequence). CDR3 size: 14 residues. Trimming left V 3 bases short and J 4 bases short, with 12 bases between. The CDR3 sequence: CASSLLSGSTEAFF. For the CDR3, the DNA is TGTGCCAGCAGCTTGTTGTCAGGGAGCACTGAAGCTTTCTTT.

CDR3 sequence (DNA): TGCGCCAGCAGCCTAGCCCGGGCGGTCGGGGAGACCCAGTACTTC. It codes for CASSLARAVGETQYF. The chain has TRBV5-1 and TRBJ2-5, with D perhaps TRBD2 (5 bases). V dropped 4 bases and J dropped 5 bases, with 18 bases sitting between them. Looked up from germline, CDR1 is SGHRS and CDR2 is YFSETQ. The CDR3 contains 15 residues.

V gene TRBV30 combines with J gene TRBJ2-7, with D hard to call. Per the germline V gene, CDR1 is GTSNPN and CDR2 is SVGIG (reference sequence). The CDR3 is 13 amino acids. V was trimmed by 1 base and J by 0 bases, leaving 7 bases between them. CDR3 in amino acids: CAWSGTNSYEQYF. The CDR3, as DNA: TGTGCCTGGAGTGGGACCAACTCCTACGAGCAGTACTTC.

This clone came up a few times. This chain links TRBV6-4 with TRBJ2-3, with 12 bases lining up with TRBD2. V lost 5 bases and J lost 4; bases outside the gene matches: 4. The CDR3 contains 15 residues. Looked up from germline, CDR1 is MRHNA and CDR2 is SNTAGT. This CDR3 reads CASSQLAGGPDTQYF. CDR3 in DNA: TGTGCCAGCAGTCAACTAGCGGGGGGCCCAGATACGCAGTATTTT.

This clone was counted only a few times. The J gene is TRBJ1-2, the V gene TRBV30; D is undetermined. Germline V gene lookup returns CDR1 GTSNPN and CDR2 SVGIG (reference sequence). This CDR3 comprises 16 residues. V lost 1 base and J lost 0, with 15 bases in between. The chain's CDR3 is CAWSDLASLPNYGYTF. CDR3 sequence (DNA): TGTGCCTGGAGTGACCTGGCCAGTCTGCCTAACTATGGCTACACCTTC.

As regards this clone: Other DNA sequences within the sample encode an identical CDR3. The CDR3 sequence is CASSSDRGYGYTF. The CDR3 region has the DNA TGTGCCAGCAGCTCCGACAGGGGCTATGGCTACACCTTC. This chain uses TRBV13 with TRBJ1-2; 8 bases fit TRBD1. This CDR3 has 13 residues. The ends lost 4 bases at V and 4 bases at J; junction bases unmatched: 2. CDR1 PRHDT and CDR2 FYEKMQ come from the germline V gene (reference sequence).

This clone was seen a few times. The chain recombines TRBV29-1 with TRBJ1-2; possible D gene TRBD1, 5 bases. The CDR3 has 12 residues. The V and J ends lost 5 bases and 3 bases respectively, with 10 bases between them. CDR1 is SQVTM and CDR2 is ANQGSEA in the germline V gene. The CDR3 spells CSVPGTDYGYTF. The DNA for the CDR3 is TGCAGCGTTCCCGGGACGGACTATGGCTACACCTTC. Full variable domain (remainder filled in from reference TRBV29-1 and TRBJ1-2): SAVISQKPSRDICQRGTSLTIQCQVDSQVTMMFWYRQQPGQSLTLIATANQGSEATYESGFVIDKFPISRPNLTFSTLTVSNMSPEDSSIYLCSVPGTDYGYTFGSGTRLTVV.

The genes are TRBV5-1 and TRBJ1-4, with a tentative D call TRBD1 (5 bases). V was cut by 4 bases and J by 3 bases, with 16 bases left in between. Looked up from germline, CDR1 is SGHRS and CDR2 is YFSETQ. CDR3 length: 16 residues. CDR3 residues: CASSPGPRWANEKLFF. The CDR3 DNA sequence: TGCGCCAGCAGCCCGGGGCCCAGGTGGGCTAATGAAAAACTGTTTTTT. Looking up the rest from reference TRBV5-1 and TRBJ1-4 gives the full variable domain: KAGVTQTPRYLIKTRGQQVTLSCSPISGHRSVSWYQQTPGQGLQFLFEYFSETQRNKGNFPGRFSGRQFSNSRSEMNVSTLELGDSALYLCASSPGPRWANEKLFFGSGTQLSVL.

The V gene is TRBV7-9, the J gene TRBJ2-7; 9 bases are a match to TRBD1. This CDR3 has 16 amino acids. Germline V gene data show CDR1 as SEHNR and CDR2 as FQNEAQ (reference sequence). The V gene end was trimmed by 5 bases and the J gene end by 1 base; junction bases not matched to a gene: 9. The CDR3 loop is CASSQNRDRVSYEQYF. DNA of the CDR3: TGTGCCAGCAGCCAGAACCGGGACAGGGTATCCTACGAGCAGTACTTC.

In this sample, this clone turned up a few times. CDR3 sequence reads: CASSRGHEQYF. The CDR3 DNA reads as TGTGCCAGCAGCCGGGGGCACGAGCAGTACTTC. The chain uses TRBV11-2 and TRBJ2-7, with D perhaps matching TRBD1 or TRBD2 (6 bases each). Germline CDR1 is SGHAT and CDR2 is FQNNGV. Trimming took off 5 bases at V and 5 bases at J, with 7 bases between the two ends. The CDR3 has 11 amino acids.

The genes are TRBV7-8 and TRBJ2-1; weak D call: TRBD2 (5 bases). Trimming removed 1 base from V and 10 bases from J, with 5 bases in between. CDR3 length: 11 amino acids. Germline CDR1 is SGHVS and CDR2 is FQNEAQ. The CDR3 DNA is TGTGCCAGCAGCTTAGAGCGGGAGCAGTTCTTC. It is translated as CASSLEREQFF.

V gene TRBV4-1 combines with J gene TRBJ2-7; D is perhaps TRBD1 or TRBD2 (7 bases each). V lost 4 bases, J lost 7 bases, and 20 bases lay in between. Germline loops: CDR1 MGHRA, CDR2 YSYEKL. CDR3 length: 15 residues. As DNA, the CDR3 is TGCGCCAGCAGCCTAAAGGAGGGAGGGGGCGGAGAGCAGTACTTC. It is translated as CASSLKEGGGGEQYF.